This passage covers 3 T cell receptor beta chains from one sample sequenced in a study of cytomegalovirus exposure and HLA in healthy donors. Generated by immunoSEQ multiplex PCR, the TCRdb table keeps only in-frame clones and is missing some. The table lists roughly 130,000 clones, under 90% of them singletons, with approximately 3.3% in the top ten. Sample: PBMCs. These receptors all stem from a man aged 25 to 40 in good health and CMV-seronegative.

CDR3 residues: CASSLAGGTASNEKLFF. CDR3 nucleotide sequence: TGCGCCAGCAGCTTGGCCGGGGGAACAGCCTCTAATGAAAAACTGTTTTTT. The V gene is TRBV5-1, the J gene TRBJ1-4; D might be TRBD1 (5 bases). Between the trimmed V and J ends, which lost 0 bases and 3 bases, there was a span of 15 bases. The CDR3 totals 17 residues. Germline values: CDR1 SGHRS, CDR2 YFSETQ.

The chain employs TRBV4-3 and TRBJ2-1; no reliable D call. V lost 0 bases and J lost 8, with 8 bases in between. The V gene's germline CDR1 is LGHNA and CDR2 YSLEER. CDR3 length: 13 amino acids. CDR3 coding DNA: TGCGCCAGCAGCCAAGATACGCCAGATGAGCAGTTCTTC. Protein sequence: CASSQDTPDEQFF.

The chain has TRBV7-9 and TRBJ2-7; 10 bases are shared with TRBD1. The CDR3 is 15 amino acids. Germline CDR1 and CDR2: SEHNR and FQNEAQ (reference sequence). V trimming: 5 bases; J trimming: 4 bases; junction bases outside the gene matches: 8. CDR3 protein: CASSLEDRGLYEQYF. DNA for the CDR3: TGTGCCAGCAGCCTTGAAGACAGGGGGCTATACGAGCAGTACTTC.